Each of the 17 T cell receptor beta chains below was sequenced from the same sample in a study of ipilimumab plus nivolumab after autologous stem cell transplantation. The data were produced by immunoSEQ multiplex PCR, yet TCRdb's version contains in-frame clones alone and is incomplete. The data show about 3,100 clones, about 80% seen once. The sequences come from PBMCs, collected in a trial of ipilimumab plus nivolumab as post-transplant consolidation. The source is a male donor with primary mediastinal lymphoma.

This chain joins TRBV25-1 and TRBJ2-5, with D unclear. V dropped 7 bases and J dropped 3 bases, with 12 bases sitting between them. Germline CDR1 reads MGHDK; CDR2 reads SYGVNS. CDR3 length: 13 residues. The CDR3 DNA reads as TGTGCCAGCAACAGAGGAGATAAAGAGACCCAGTACTTC. Translation gives CASNRGDKETQYF.

The chain recombines TRBV7-9 with TRBJ1-5; D not resolved. There are 14 residues in the CDR3. The V gene lost 1 base and the J gene lost 4 bases, with 8 bases spanning the gap. Germline CDR1 is SEHNR and CDR2 is FQNEAQ (reference sequence). CDR3 sequence (DNA): TGTGCCAGCAGCTTAGGCCCGGGGAATCAGCCCCAGCATTTT. Translated, it gives CASSLGPGNQPQHF.

The rearrangement links TRBV21-1 to TRBJ2-7; the D call TRBD1 from the table was never checked on the DNA. TRBV21-1 is noted as a pseudogene. This CDR3 is 14 amino acids long. The CDR3 DNA follows: TGTGCCAGCAAGAGAACCGGGACAGACTACGAGCAGTACTTC. Translated: CASKRTGTDYEQYF.

This clone was observed a single time. The chain uses TRBV19 and TRBJ2-3; 9 bases are shared with TRBD2. Germline assignment: CDR1 LNHDA and CDR2 SQIVND (reference sequence). CDR3 length: 16 residues. J was trimmed by 4 bases and V by 4 bases; bases with no gene match: 9. The CDR3 DNA follows: TGTGCCAGTAGTACCCTTAGCGGGAGTTGGTCAGATACGCAGTATTTT. This sequence encodes CASSTLSGSWSDTQYF.

The J gene is TRBJ2-1, the V gene TRBV27, with 9 bases matching TRBD1. CDR1 is MNHEY and CDR2 is SMNVEV in the germline V gene (reference sequence). Trimming at V came to 7 bases and at J to 3 bases, leaving 7 bases not matched to a gene. CDR3 length: 15 residues. CDR3 sequence reads: CASNTGTGRYNEQFF. The CDR3 nucleotides are TGTGCCAGCAACACCGGGACAGGGCGCTACAATGAGCAGTTCTTC.

This clone has a single count. V is TRBV19 and J is TRBJ1-5, with 7 bases aligning to TRBD1. The CDR3 spans 17 residues. Germline CDR1 LNHDA, CDR2 SQIVND (reference sequence). With V trimmed by 4 bases and J by 0 bases, 9 bases remained unmatched. In nucleotides, the CDR3 is TGTGCCAGTAGTACCTTCTGGGGGACAGATAGCAATCAGCCCCAGCATTTT. Protein: CASSTFWGTDSNQPQHF.

The V gene is TRBV19, the J gene TRBJ1-4, with D possibly matching TRBD1 (5 bases). CDR1 and CDR2 (germline): LNHDA, SQIVND (reference sequence). The ends were cut back, 6 bases at V and 6 bases at J, with 17 bases in the middle. The length of the CDR3 is 15 residues. DNA for the CDR3: TGTGCCAGTAGGGCGGCCGGGACGGCCTATGAAAAACTGTTTTTT. It codes for CASRAAGTAYEKLFF. The full variable domain, in which reference TRBV19 and TRBJ1-4 provide the parts outside the CDR3, is DGGITQSPKYLFRKEGQNVTLSCEQNLNHDAMYWYRQDPGQGLRLIYYSQIVNDFQKGDIAEGYSVSREKKESFPLTVTSAQKNPTAFYLCASRAAGTAYEKLFFGSGTQLSVL.

The V call is TRBV28, the J call TRBJ2-7; 8 positions agree with TRBD1. The germline V gene encodes CDR1 MDHEN and CDR2 SYDVKM. V was clipped by 11 bases and J by 6 bases; unmatched bases: 12. The CDR3 has 13 amino acids. The CDR3 DNA reads TGTGCCGGGGGGACAGGATCTCGGGGCGAGCAGTACTTC. It translates to CAGGTGSRGEQYF. Full variable domain (missing parts from reference TRBV28 and TRBJ2-7): DVKVTQSSRYLVKRTGEKVFLECVQDMDHENMFWYRQDPGLGLRLIYFSYDVKMKEKGDIPEGYSVSREKKERFSLILESASTNQTSMYLCAGGTGSRGEQYFGPGTRLTVT.

This chain links TRBV7-9 with TRBJ1-2, with 8 bases lining up with TRBD1. This CDR3 has 14 residues. V shed 6 bases and J 4 bases; nucleotides not matched to a gene: 7. CDR1 and CDR2 (germline): SEHNR, FQNEAQ (reference sequence). The CDR3 loop reads CASSHGQGGYGYTF. The CDR3 bases are TGTGCCAGCAGTCATGGACAGGGTGGCTATGGCTACACCTTC.

In this sample, this clone turned up a few times. J is TRBJ2-2 and V is TRBV5-1; 12 positions match TRBD2. CDR1 is SGHRS and CDR2 is YFSETQ in the germline V gene. This CDR3 spans 20 amino acids. The J segment lost 4 bases and the V segment lost 1 base, leaving 14 bases of the junction unmatched. CDR3 nucleotide sequence: TGCGCCAGCAGCTTGAGAATTAGGCCGGGACTAGCGGGTTCCACCGGGGAGCTGTTTTTT. As protein: CASSLRIRPGLAGSTGELFF.

This chain connects TRBV14 to TRBJ1-2; the D gene is possibly TRBD1 (6 bases). The CDR3 consists of 14 residues. V was clipped by 1 base and J by 3 bases, with 9 bases between them. Germline assignment: CDR1 SGHDN and CDR2 FVKESK. In DNA form, the CDR3 reads TGTGCCAGCAGCCAAGTAGGGGGGGACTATGGCTACACCTTC. It is translated as CASSQVGGDYGYTF.

V gene TRBV5-5 combines with J gene TRBJ1-4, with D hard to call. This CDR3 has 13 residues. V lost 0 bases and J lost 8, with 8 bases in between. Germline-derived CDR1 and CDR2 are SGHKS and YYEKEE (reference sequence). The CDR3 bases are TGTGCCAGCAGCTTGGGACACATGGAAAAACTGTTTTTT. It translates to CASSLGHMEKLFF. Complete variable domain (other parts from reference TRBV5-5 and TRBJ1-4): DAGVTQSPTHLIKTRGQQVTLRCSPISGHKSVSWYQQVLGQGPQFIFQYYEKEERGRGNFPDRFSARQFPNYSSELNVNALLLGDSALYLCASSLGHMEKLFFGSGTQLSVL.

The rearrangement uses TRBV7-2 and TRBJ2-5, with TRBD1 matching 9 bases. The J call is doubtful: the DNA matches TRBJ2-7 better. Germline CDR1 is SGHTA and CDR2 is FQGNSA. This CDR3 has 17 amino acids. CDR3 protein: CASSQTGGGLSSYEQYF. The CDR3 DNA is TGTGCCAGCAGCCAGACAGGGGGGGGATTGAGCTCCTACGAGCAGTACTTC.

The genes are TRBV19 and TRBJ2-1, with TRBD2 identical over 9 bases. The germline V gene has CDR1 LNHDA and CDR2 SQIVND (reference sequence). This CDR3 spans 13 amino acids. The V gene end was trimmed by 6 bases and the J gene end by 7 bases; junction bases not matched to a gene: 4. The CDR3, as DNA: TGTGCCAGTAGGTCTAGCGGGGCAAATGAGCAGTTCTTC. Translation: CASRSSGANEQFF.

This chain connects TRBV10-3 to TRBJ2-2, with D unresolved. From germline, CDR1 is ENHRY and CDR2 SYGVKD. The CDR3 totals 15 residues. V was trimmed by 0 bases and J by 1 base, leaving 6 bases between them. CDR3 sequence (DNA): TGTGCCATCAGTGAGTCCCCGGTGAACACCGGGGAGCTGTTTTTT. It translates to CAISESPVNTGELFF.

This chain joins TRBV5-5 and TRBJ2-1; 8 bases fit TRBD1. J was trimmed by 9 bases and V by 3 bases; bases with no gene match: 8. Germline lookup yields CDR1 SGHKS and CDR2 YYEKEE (reference sequence). The length of the CDR3 is 14 residues. The CDR3: CASSSRDRQAEQFF. Written as DNA, the CDR3 is TGTGCCAGCAGCTCCCGGGACAGGCAGGCTGAGCAGTTCTTC.

The chain employs TRBV6-5 and TRBJ1-1, with D possibly TRBD1 on 6 matching bases. CDR3 length: 13 amino acids. Germline V CDR1 and CDR2: MNHEY, SVGAGI. Trimming took off 8 bases at V and 5 bases at J, with 15 bases between the two ends. Here the CDR3 DNA reads TGTGCCAGCCAACAGGGAGGGGGGACTGAAGCTTTCTTT. As protein: CASQQGGGTEAFF.